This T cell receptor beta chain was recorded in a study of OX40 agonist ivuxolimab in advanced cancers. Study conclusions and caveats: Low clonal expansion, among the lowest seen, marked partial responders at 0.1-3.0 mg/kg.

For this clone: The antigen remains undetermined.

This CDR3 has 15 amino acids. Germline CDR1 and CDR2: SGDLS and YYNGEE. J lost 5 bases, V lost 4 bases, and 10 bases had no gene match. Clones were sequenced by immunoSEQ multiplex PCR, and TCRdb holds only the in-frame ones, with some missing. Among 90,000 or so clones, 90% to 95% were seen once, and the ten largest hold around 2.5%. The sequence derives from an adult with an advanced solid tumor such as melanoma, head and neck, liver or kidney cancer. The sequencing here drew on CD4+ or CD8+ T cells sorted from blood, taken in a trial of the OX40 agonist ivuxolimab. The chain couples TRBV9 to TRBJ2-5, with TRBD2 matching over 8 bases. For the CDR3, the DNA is TGTGCCAGCAGCACGTTAGCGGGAAAGGTGGAGACCCAGTACTTC. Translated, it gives CASSTLAGKVETQYF.